Shown below are 23 T cell receptor beta chains from a single sample sequenced in a study of a mutant IDH1 vaccine in newly diagnosed glioma. Sequencing was performed with immunoSEQ multiplex PCR; in TCRdb, only in-frame clones are kept and a portion is missing. This sample carries 30,000 to 40,000 clones, approximately 78% of them seen once, and the ten largest clones take less than 8.5%. Time point meaning: week 35, safety follow-up. Each vaccine dose was 300 ug of mutant IDH1 20-mer peptide, with topical imiquimod. The antigens for these receptors are not known. The source was PBMCs, collected from a glioma patient whose treatment included an IDH1 peptide vaccine. The receptors stem from a woman aged 18-29 years with glioma.

The chain is built from TRBV25-1 and TRBJ1-6, with no clear D. This CDR3 spans 13 amino acids. V was cut by 6 bases and J by 8 bases, with 11 bases left in between. The germline gives CDR1 MGHDK, CDR2 SYGVNS. CDR3: CASRRILDSPLHF. CDR3 in DNA: TGTGCCAGCAGGAGGATCTTAGATTCACCCCTCCACTTT. Looking up the rest from reference TRBV25-1 and TRBJ1-6 gives the full variable domain: EADIYQTPRYLVIGTGKKITLECSQTMGHDKMYWYQQDPGMELHLIHYSYGVNSTEKGDLSSESTVSRIRTEHFPLTLESARPSHTSQYLCASRRILDSPLHFGNGTRLTVT.

The V gene is TRBV27, the J gene TRBJ2-1, with D uncertain. V was cut by 2 bases and J by 1 base, with 6 bases left in between. Germline V gene sequence: CDR1 MNHEY, CDR2 SMNVEV (reference sequence). The CDR3 sequence is 14 residues long. For the CDR3, the DNA is TGTGCCAGCAGTTTAGGGGAATCCTACAATGAGCAGTTCTTC. It specifies CASSLGESYNEQFF.

Only one count was recorded for this clone. The V call is TRBV6-1, the J call TRBJ2-7; 7 bases agree with TRBD1. Trimming removed 6 bases from V and 3 bases from J; junction bases left unmatched: 11. The CDR3 is made up of 15 amino acids. Per germline, CDR1 MNHNS and CDR2 SASEGT. CDR3 sequence reads: CASSESRDRIYEQYF. In nucleotides, the CDR3 is TGTGCCAGCAGCGAAAGCCGGGACAGAATCTACGAGCAGTACTTC.

The chain carries TRBV14 and TRBJ2-7, with unresolved D. The V end was cut by 0 bases, the J end by 0 bases, with 6 bases between. The germline CDR1 and CDR2 sequences are SGHDN and FVKESK. CDR3 length: 14 amino acids. The CDR3 sequence is CASSQEGFSYEQYF. In DNA form, the CDR3 reads TGTGCCAGCAGCCAAGAAGGGTTCTCCTACGAGCAGTACTTC.

This clone appeared a few times. The chain uses TRBV6-1 and TRBJ1-5; D might be TRBD1 (6 bases). Germline V gene data show CDR1 as MNHNS and CDR2 as SASEGT. The CDR3 loop spans 14 amino acids. The V and J ends lost 8 bases and 3 bases respectively, with 14 bases between them. CDR3 residues: CASFMGADNQPQHF. The CDR3 DNA follows: TGTGCCAGCTTCATGGGGGCGGACAATCAGCCCCAGCATTTT.

The J gene is TRBJ1-1, the V gene TRBV9, with D possibly being TRBD1 (6 bases). This CDR3 comprises 16 residues. The germline CDR1 and CDR2 sequences are SGDLS and YYNGEE. V was trimmed by 0 bases and J by 4 bases, leaving 16 bases between them. CDR3 nucleotides: TGTGCCAGCAGCGTAGGGGGGGGGCAGGGAGGCACTGAAGCTTTCTTT. As protein: CASSVGGGQGGTEAFF.

V and J are TRBV30 and TRBJ2-7; unclear D gene. V lost 1 base and J 4 bases, leaving 8 bases between the germline ends. CDR1 GTSNPN and CDR2 SVGIG come from the germline V gene (reference sequence). CDR3 length: 12 amino acids. The DNA of the CDR3 is TGTGCCTGGAGTGAACTCGTGTACGAGCAGTACTTC. This gives the protein CAWSELVYEQYF.

This clone was detected only a few times. V usage is TRBV29-1 and J usage is TRBJ1-5; D is unclear. The length of the CDR3 is 13 residues. Germline values: CDR1 SQVTM, CDR2 ANQGSEA. V was pared by 5 bases and J by 3 bases, with 11 bases between. The CDR3, as DNA: TGCAGCGTTCTCGGTAGGGACAATCAGCCCCAGCATTTT. This sequence encodes CSVLGRDNQPQHF. The full variable domain, rest sourced from reference TRBV29-1 and TRBJ1-5, is SAVISQKPSRDICQRGTSLTIQCQVDSQVTMMFWYRQQPGQSLTLIATANQGSEATYESGFVIDKFPISRPNLTFSTLTVSNMSPEDSSIYLCSVLGRDNQPQHFGDGTRLSIL.

The chain uses TRBV30 and TRBJ1-5; possible D gene TRBD1, 6 bases. Germline loops: CDR1 GTSNPN, CDR2 SVGIG (reference sequence). Between the trimmed V and J ends, which lost 2 bases and 4 bases, there was a span of 9 bases. The CDR3 has 13 amino acids. CDR3 nucleotides: TGTGCCTGGAGTCTGGACAGAAATCAGCCCCAGCATTTT. Its protein product is CAWSLDRNQPQHF.

CDR3 region: CASSYSGTGFGAQYF. CDR3 bases: TGTGCCAGCAGTTACTCCGGGACAGGGTTTGGGGCCCAGTACTTC. V usage is TRBV6-5 and J usage is TRBJ2-5; 9 bases fit TRBD1. The CDR3 loop spans 15 amino acids. Looked up from germline, CDR1 is MNHEY and CDR2 is SVGAGI. V was clipped by 0 bases and J by 9 bases; unmatched bases: 8.

The genes are TRBV29-1 and TRBJ2-3; 9 bases agree with TRBD1. There are 15 residues in the CDR3. CDR1 is SQVTM, CDR2 ANQGSEA, per germline. J lost 1 base, V lost 5 bases, and 7 bases had no gene match. For the CDR3, the DNA is TGCAGCGTTACACAGGGGGCTGCTCGCACAGATACGCAGTATTTT. Its protein product is CSVTQGAARTDTQYF.

The gene calls are TRBV2 and TRBJ2-5, with 8 nucleotides matching TRBD1. The CDR3 runs to 15 residues. Germline values: CDR1 SNHLY, CDR2 FYNNEI. Trimming at V came to 5 bases and at J to 5 bases, leaving 10 bases not matched to a gene. The CDR3 DNA reads TGTGCCAGCAGTTGGCTTTCAGGGGGCGGGGAGACCCAGTACTTC. It specifies CASSWLSGGGETQYF. The full variable domain, its missing parts supplied by reference TRBV2 and TRBJ2-5, is EPEVTQTPSHQVTQMGQEVILRCVPISNHLYFYWYRQILGQKVEFLVSFYNNEISEKSEIFDDQFSVERPDGSNFTLKIRSTKLEDSAMYFCASSWLSGGGETQYFGPGTRLLVL.

This sequence joins TRBV14 and TRBJ2-2; 7 bases are a match to TRBD2. Trimming at V came to 4 bases and at J to 2 bases, leaving 4 bases not matched to a gene. CDR1 is SGHDN, CDR2 FVKESK, per germline. This CDR3 is built from 15 residues. The DNA of the CDR3 is TGTGCCAGCAGCCGGCTAGCGGACAACACCGGGGAGCTGTTTTTT. It specifies CASSRLADNTGELFF.

The gene calls are TRBV18 and TRBJ1-5; D gene uncertain. This CDR3 contains 16 residues. In germline, CDR1 is KGHSH, CDR2 LQKENI. V lost 0 bases and J 0 bases, leaving 9 bases between the germline ends. The chain's CDR3 is CASSPPGEYSNQPQHF. The CDR3 bases are TGTGCCAGCTCACCACCAGGCGAGTATAGCAATCAGCCCCAGCATTTT.

This chain links TRBV19 with TRBJ1-5, with 9 bases that match TRBD1. J lost 6 bases, V lost 8 bases, and 5 bases had no gene match. Germline V gene lookup returns CDR1 LNHDA and CDR2 SQIVND (reference sequence). This CDR3 contains 13 residues. DNA of the CDR3: TGTGCCAGTCGGACAGGGGCAATTCAGCCCCAGCATTTT. Translated: CASRTGAIQPQHF.

In nucleotides, the CDR3 is TGTGCCAGCAGCCGGGGACTAGCGGGAACTTCCTACAATGAGCAGTTCTTC. Its protein is CASSRGLAGTSYNEQFF. The chain uses TRBV7-9 and TRBJ2-1; 13 nucleotides line up with TRBD2. The junction had 5 bases not matched to a gene; V was cut back by 5 bases and J by 1 base. Looked up from germline, CDR1 is SEHNR and CDR2 is FQNEAQ (reference sequence). The CDR3 has 17 residues.

The chain links TRBV30 to TRBJ2-7, with a possible D match to TRBD1 (5 bases). V lost 2 bases and J lost 3, with 20 bases in between. The CDR3 consists of 16 residues. Germline CDR1 is GTSNPN and CDR2 is SVGIG (reference sequence). This CDR3 is CAWSLGTGDLSYEQYF. The CDR3 nucleotides are TGTGCCTGGAGTTTGGGAACAGGAGATCTGAGCTACGAGCAGTACTTC.

The rearrangement uses TRBV6-1 and TRBJ2-1; D remains unclear. There are 15 residues in the CDR3. Germline assignment: CDR1 MNHNS and CDR2 SASEGT. The V gene lost 2 bases and the J gene lost 0 bases, with 8 bases spanning the gap. The CDR3 loop is CASSELLSSYNEQFF. The CDR3 DNA reads TGTGCCAGCAGTGAACTTCTAAGCTCCTACAATGAGCAGTTCTTC.

The chain has TRBV9 and TRBJ1-1, with a tentative D call TRBD1 (6 bases). The CDR3 totals 15 residues. Germline CDR1 and CDR2: SGDLS and YYNGEE. V was pared by 3 bases and J by 6 bases, with 18 bases between. This CDR3 is CASSGNRVRSSEAFF. CDR3 coding DNA: TGTGCCAGCAGCGGTAACAGGGTACGGTCCTCTGAAGCTTTCTTT.

This chain joins TRBV7-2 and TRBJ2-3; 9 nucleotides match TRBD2. From germline, CDR1 is SGHTA and CDR2 FQGNSA. The V gene end was trimmed by 2 bases and the J gene end by 3 bases; junction bases not matched to a gene: 3. This CDR3 comprises 15 residues. CDR3 sequence: CASSLIAGVTDTQYF. The CDR3 nucleotides are TGTGCCAGCAGCTTAATAGCGGGGGTAACAGATACGCAGTATTTT.

The V call is TRBV5-6, the J call TRBJ2-7; D perhaps matches TRBD2 (6 bases). The length of the CDR3 is 15 residues. Trimming shortened V by 4 bases and J by 3 bases, and 17 bases separated the two germline ends. The V gene's germline CDR1 is SGHDT and CDR2 YYEEEE. CDR3 sequence: CASSPGTGVRYEQYF. CDR3 sequence (DNA): TGTGCCAGCAGCCCCGGGACTGGCGTACGCTACGAGCAGTACTTC.

This clone was detected once. An end of the junction differs from the germline gene, which may be a read error. This rearrangement joins TRBV27 to TRBJ2-5; no firm D call. The CDR3 loop spans 15 amino acids. CDR1 MNHEY and CDR2 SMNVEV come from the germline V gene (reference sequence). The CDR3 protein is CASSLSSGIVETQYF. CDR3 nucleotide sequence: TGTGCCAGCAGTCTATCATCGGGCATAGTAGAGACCCAGTACTTC.

This sequence joins TRBV29-1 and TRBJ2-1, with D possibly matching TRBD2 (5 bases). V was clipped by 2 bases and J by 0 bases, with 14 bases between them. Per germline, CDR1 SQVTM and CDR2 ANQGSEA. The CDR3 consists of 16 residues. In nucleotides, the CDR3 is TGCAGCGTTGAATCCTCACTAGGGAGCTCCTACAATGAGCAGTTCTTC. This gives the protein CSVESSLGSSYNEQFF.